Presented here are 21 T cell receptor beta chains from one specimen sequenced in a study of metastatic and nonmetastatic thyroid tumors. Before thyroid surgery, none of the patients had received any treatment. TCRdb re-called clones from the PCR reads using MiXCR. The sample lists some 31,000 clones, around 7% occurring once. The sample comprised blood. The receptors were gathered from a female donor with papillary thyroid cancer or a benign thyroid nodule (not recorded which). Some clones in this sample may be carry-over from other donors' samples.

Regarding this clone: This could be a read error, since a much larger clone is one nucleotide away. This rearrangement joins TRBV5-6 to TRBJ2-1; D may be TRBD1 (6 bases). CDR1 is SGHDT and CDR2 is YYEEEE in the germline V gene. The CDR3 contains 15 residues. The CDR3 loop reads CASTLLSDSYNDQFF. CDR3 nucleotide sequence: TGTGCCAGCACCCTGTTGTCGGACAGCTACAATGATCAGTTCTTC.

Ten or more counts support this clone. The chain has TRBV11-2 and TRBJ2-7; 10 bases are a match to TRBD2. This CDR3 comprises 17 residues. Losses at the gene ends were 5 bases for V and 0 bases for J; bases not matched to a gene: 10. Per germline, CDR1 SGHAT and CDR2 FQNNGV. CDR3 coding DNA: TGTGCCAGCAGCCGGCAGTTTAGCGGGGGGCCCTCCTACGAGCAGTACTTC. Protein: CASSRQFSGGPSYEQYF.

The sample holds many counts of this clone. The chain carries TRBV24-1 and TRBJ1-2; D call uncertain. The length of the CDR3 is 11 residues. CDR1 KGHDR and CDR2 SFDVKD come from the germline V gene. The ends were cut back, 4 bases at V and 9 bases at J, with 8 bases in the middle. For the CDR3, the DNA is TGTGCCACCAGTGAGGGGATTAGCTACACCTTC. As protein: CATSEGISYTF.

This clone was counted ten times or more. The rearrangement uses TRBV15 and TRBJ1-5; D is ambiguous. Germline values: CDR1 LNHNV, CDR2 YYDKDF (reference sequence). This CDR3 region has 15 residues. Between the trimmed V and J ends, which lost 0 bases and 0 bases, there was a span of 6 bases. Here the CDR3 reads CATSRDPVSNQPQHF. CDR3 sequence (DNA): TGTGCCACCAGCAGAGATCCAGTTAGCAATCAGCCCCAGCATTTT. Complete variable domain (other parts from reference TRBV15 and TRBJ1-5): DAMVIQNPRYQVTQFGKPVTLSCSQTLNHNVMYWYQQKSSQAPKLLFHYYDKDFNNEADTPDNFQSRRPNTSFCFLDIRSPGLGDTAMYLCATSRDPVSNQPQHFGDGTRLSIL.

In this sample, this clone turned up many times. The chain has TRBV4-2 and TRBJ1-1, with D unresolved. CDR1 is LGHNA, CDR2 YNFKEQ, per germline. CDR3 length: 13 residues. With 4 bases removed from V and 1 base from J, the gap between germline ends came to 7 bases. The CDR3 DNA reads as TGTGCCAGCAGCCGAGGTTCGAACACTGAAGCTTTCTTT. Protein sequence: CASSRGSNTEAFF.

This clone was seen at least ten times. V is TRBV7-8 and J is TRBJ2-7; D gene uncertain. The CDR3 has 14 residues. Per the germline V gene, CDR1 is SGHVS and CDR2 is FQNEAQ. V was pared by 2 bases and J by 3 bases, with 11 bases between. The chain's CDR3 is CASSLNPQIYEQYF. The CDR3 bases are TGTGCCAGCAGCTTAAACCCGCAGATCTACGAGCAGTACTTC. Variable domain in full (rest from reference TRBV7-8 and TRBJ2-7): GAGVSQSPRYKVAKRGQDVALRCDPISGHVSLFWYQQALGQGPEFLTYFQNEAQLDKSGLPSDRFFAERPEGSVSTLKIQRTQQEDSAVYLCASSLNPQIYEQYFGPGTRLTVT.

In this sample, this clone turned up many times. The chain has TRBV5-1 and TRBJ2-1; perhaps TRBD1 as D (6 bases). CDR1 and CDR2 from the germline V gene are SGHRS and YFSETQ. This CDR3 spans 15 amino acids. With 4 bases removed from V and 6 bases from J, the gap between germline ends came to 17 bases. CDR3 nucleotides: TGCGCCAGCAGCCTGACAGGACCTAGGGGCAATGAGCAGTTCTTC. Its protein is CASSLTGPRGNEQFF.

This clone was picked up many times. The chain has TRBV5-8 and TRBJ2-7, with D unresolved. Per the germline V gene, CDR1 is SGHTS and CDR2 is YDEGEE. This CDR3 contains 11 residues. Deletions cut 2 bases from V and 12 bases from J, with 12 bases between. This CDR3 reads CASSFPSARYF. In DNA, the CDR3 is TGTGCCAGCAGCTTCCCCTCAGCTCGGTACTTC. Full variable domain (rest looked up from reference TRBV5-8 and TRBJ2-7): EAGVTQSPTHLIKTRGQQATLRCSPISGHTSVYWYQQALGLGLQFLLWYDEGEERNRGNFPPRFSGRQFPNYSSELNVNALELEDSALYLCASSFPSARYFGPGTRLTVT.

This clone was observed at least ten times. The V call is TRBV9, the J call TRBJ2-3; D ambiguous. V lost 3 bases to trimming and J lost 0 bases, with 5 bases between them. CDR3 length equals 13 residues. Germline V CDR1 and CDR2: SGDLS, YYNGEE. Here the CDR3 DNA reads TGTGCCAGCAGCGGACTTAGCACAGATACGCAGTATTTT. Its protein is CASSGLSTDTQYF.

Relative to its sample, this clone is medium-sized (0.01 to 0.1%). The chain joins TRBV28 to TRBJ1-5, with D perhaps TRBD1 (5 bases). This CDR3 is built from 13 residues. Germline lookup yields CDR1 MDHEN and CDR2 SYDVKM. The V and J ends lost 5 bases and 6 bases respectively, with 11 bases between them. The CDR3 sequence: CASSGDWGQPQHF. The CDR3 nucleotides are TGTGCCAGCAGTGGGGACTGGGGTCAGCCCCAGCATTTT.

The table lists this clone with a few counts. The chain carries TRBV5-4 and TRBJ1-1; D possibly corresponds to TRBD1 (5 bases). With 0 bases removed from V and 0 bases from J, the gap between germline ends came to 12 bases. Per the germline V gene, CDR1 is SGHNT and CDR2 is YYREEE (reference sequence). This CDR3 comprises 16 residues. The CDR3 DNA sequence: TGTGCCAGCAGCTTGGTGGGGGGTATCATGAACACTGAAGCTTTCTTT. It translates to CASSLVGGIMNTEAFF. Using reference TRBV5-4 and TRBJ1-1 for the parts outside the CDR3, the full variable domain is ETGVTQSPTHLIKTRGQQVTLRCSSQSGHNTVSWYQQALGQGPQFIFQYYREEENGRGNFPPRFSGLQFPNYSSELNVNALELDDSALYLCASSLVGGIMNTEAFFGQGTRLTVV.

At least ten counts were recorded for this clone. The V gene is TRBV30, the J gene TRBJ1-2; TRBD1 aligns across 10 bases. Germline CDR1 reads GTSNPN; CDR2 reads SVGIG (reference sequence). The junction had 2 bases not matched to a gene; V was cut back by 0 bases and J by 4 bases. The CDR3 totals 14 residues. The CDR3 here is CAWSVTGGIYGYTF. The CDR3 DNA is TGTGCCTGGAGTGTGACAGGGGGCATCTATGGCTACACCTTC.

This clone was counted ten times or more. The chain joins TRBV20-1 to TRBJ2-3; 9 bases fit TRBD2. The junction had 3 bases not matched to a gene; V was cut back by 1 base and J by 7 bases. This CDR3 comprises 13 residues. Germline V gene lookup returns CDR1 DFQATT and CDR2 SNEGSKA (reference sequence). CDR3 nucleotide sequence: TGCAGTGCTAGAGGGGCTAGCGGGAATACGCAGTATTTT. This encodes CSARGASGNTQYF.

This clone was seen at least ten times. The CDR3, as DNA: TGTGCCACCAGTGACCTCAACAGGGGTGGCAATCAGCCCCAGCATTTT. Translated: CATSDLNRGGNQPQHF. The J gene is TRBJ1-5, the V gene TRBV24-1; TRBD1 matches at 7 bases. The CDR3 consists of 16 residues. Germline lookup yields CDR1 KGHDR and CDR2 SFDVKD. With V trimmed by 4 bases and J by 2 bases, 7 bases remained unmatched.

This clone was seen many times. The gene calls are TRBV19 and TRBJ2-5; no firm D call. The CDR3 is 15 residues long. The V and J ends lost 2 bases and 4 bases respectively, with 14 bases between them. CDR1 is LNHDA and CDR2 is SQIVND in the germline V gene (reference sequence). The CDR3 sequence: CASSITNTGRETQYF. The CDR3 region has the DNA TGTGCCAGTAGTATAACGAACACGGGTCGAGAGACCCAGTACTTC.

This clone was seen many times. This chain's CDR3 is CASSLLRRETQYF. The CDR3 nucleotides are TGCGCCAGCAGCTTGCTCCGCCGGGAGACCCAGTACTTC. The chain couples TRBV5-1 to TRBJ2-5; D gene unclear. V was pared by 1 base and J by 5 bases, with 9 bases between. Germline values: CDR1 SGHRS, CDR2 YFSETQ. This CDR3 has 13 residues.

This clone was seen more than once but under ten times. It may be a read error: a sequence one base away is much more abundant. The chain couples TRBV19 to TRBJ2-3; D call uncertain. The CDR3 is made up of 14 amino acids. The V end lost 4 bases, the J end lost 3 bases, and 11 bases lay between the germline ends. In germline, CDR1 is LNHDA, CDR2 SQIVND (reference sequence). The CDR3 region has the DNA TGTGCCAGTAGTACGCGGCAGGTAACAGATACGCAGTATTTT. Protein: CASSTRQVTDTQYF.

This clone was found many times. The chain links TRBV7-2 to TRBJ1-2; D unresolved. The V end was cut by 2 bases, the J end by 2 bases, with 6 bases between. Germline-derived CDR1 and CDR2 are SGHTA and FQGNSA. The length of the CDR3 is 13 residues. CDR3 amino acids: CASSLYYNYGYTF. CDR3 DNA sequence: TGTGCCAGCAGCTTATACTACAACTATGGCTACACCTTC.

This sequence joins TRBV10-1 and TRBJ2-5, with 8 positions matching TRBD1. Germline loops: CDR1 WNHNN, CDR2 SYGVQD (reference sequence). V trimming: 0 bases; J trimming: 7 bases; junction bases outside the gene matches: 10. The CDR3 has 16 residues. CDR3 bases: TGCGCCAGCAGTGAGTCCACAGGGGGTTTAATGGCGACCCAGTACTTC. Encoded protein: CASSESTGGLMATQYF.

This clone was detected many times. V usage is TRBV4-3 and J usage is TRBJ1-2; 8 positions match TRBD1. Germline V CDR1 and CDR2: LGHNA, YSLEER. With V trimmed by 0 bases and J by 8 bases, 2 bases remained unmatched. The CDR3 has 13 residues. The CDR3 spells CASSQETGEGYTF. CDR3 sequence (DNA): TGCGCCAGCAGCCAAGAGACAGGGGAAGGCTACACCTTC.

Many counts were recorded for this clone. The V and J genes are TRBV19 and TRBJ1-6; 7 bases align to TRBD1. Germline loops: CDR1 LNHDA, CDR2 SQIVND (reference sequence). V gave up 5 bases and J gave up 6 bases; unmatched junction bases: 10. CDR3 size: 16 residues. The CDR3 nucleotides read TGTGCCAGTAGTGACCAGGGACAGCTAATTAATTCACCCCTCCACTTT. The encoded protein is CASSDQGQLINSPLHF.